The clone carrying this T cell receptor beta chain was seen ten or more times. The source of the sample is a study of T cells in Graves' hyperthyroidism and ophthalmopathy. Background on the study: Peripheral blood was taken when the disease was first diagnosed, before any treatment began.

Germline V gene lookup returns CDR1 GTSNPN and CDR2 SVGIG (reference sequence). The V end was cut by 0 bases, the J end by 3 bases, with 14 bases between. This CDR3 comprises 15 residues. TCR beta CDR3 region amplification was performed from RNA transcripts. RT-PCR in the first round (using the HTBI primer set) targeted the TCR CDR3. TCRdb re-derived calls from the multiplex PCR reads in MiXCR, one entry per CDR3 protein. The sample has about 400,000 distinct CDR3 sequences, roughly an eighth seen once. Sequenced sample: blood. This receptor was obtained from a woman between 18 and 30 years old with Graves' hyperthyroidism. J is TRBJ1-2 and V is TRBV30; D uncertain. The CDR3 loop is CAWSVTPGSDYGYTF. The CDR3 nucleotides read TGTGCCTGGAGTGTAACCCCAGGTTCAGACTATGGCTACACCTTC.